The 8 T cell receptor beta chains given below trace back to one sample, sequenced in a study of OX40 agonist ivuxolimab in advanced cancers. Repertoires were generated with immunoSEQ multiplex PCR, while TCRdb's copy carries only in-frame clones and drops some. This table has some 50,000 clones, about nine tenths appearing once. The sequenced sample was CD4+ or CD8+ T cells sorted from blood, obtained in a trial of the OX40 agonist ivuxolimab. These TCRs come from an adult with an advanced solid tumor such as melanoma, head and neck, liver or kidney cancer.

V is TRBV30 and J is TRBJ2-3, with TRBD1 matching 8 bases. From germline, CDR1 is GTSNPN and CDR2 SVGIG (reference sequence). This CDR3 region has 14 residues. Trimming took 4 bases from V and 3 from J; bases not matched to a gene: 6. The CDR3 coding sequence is TGTGCCTGGAAGGACAGGGTGAAAACAGATACGCAGTATTTT. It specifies CAWKDRVKTDTQYF.

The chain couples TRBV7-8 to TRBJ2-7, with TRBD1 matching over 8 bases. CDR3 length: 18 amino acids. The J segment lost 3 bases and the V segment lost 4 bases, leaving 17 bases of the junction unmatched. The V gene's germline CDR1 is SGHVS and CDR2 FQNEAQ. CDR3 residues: CASSSGQGGGNPRYEQYF. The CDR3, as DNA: TGTGCCAGCAGCTCCGGACAGGGAGGCGGGAACCCCCGCTACGAGCAGTACTTC. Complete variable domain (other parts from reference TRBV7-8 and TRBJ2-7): GAGVSQSPRYKVAKRGQDVALRCDPISGHVSLFWYQQALGQGPEFLTYFQNEAQLDKSGLPSDRFFAERPEGSVSTLKIQRTQQEDSAVYLCASSSGQGGGNPRYEQYFGPGTRLTVT.

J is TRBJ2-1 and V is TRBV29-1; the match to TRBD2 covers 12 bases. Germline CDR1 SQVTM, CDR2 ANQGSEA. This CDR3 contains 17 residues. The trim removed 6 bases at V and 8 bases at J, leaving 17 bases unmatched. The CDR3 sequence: CSVAPFWSSGGVDEQFF. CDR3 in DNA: TGCAGCGTGGCCCCGTTTTGGTCTAGCGGGGGGGTGGATGAGCAGTTCTTC.

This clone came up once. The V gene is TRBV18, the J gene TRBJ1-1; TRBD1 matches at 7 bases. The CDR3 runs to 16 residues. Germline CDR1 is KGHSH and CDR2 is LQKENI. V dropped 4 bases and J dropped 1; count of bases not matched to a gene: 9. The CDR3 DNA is TGTGCCAGCTCACAATCCATCCGGGACAGGAACACTGAAGCTTTCTTT. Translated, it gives CASSQSIRDRNTEAFF.

The CDR3 protein is CATDPGLNQPQHF. DNA of the CDR3: TGTGCCACCGATCCCGGGTTGAATCAGCCCCAGCATTTT. The chain links TRBV7-9 to TRBJ1-5; D uncertain. The V and J ends lost 10 bases and 4 bases respectively, with 14 bases between them. Germline-derived CDR1 and CDR2 are SEHNR and FQNEAQ (reference sequence). The CDR3 totals 13 residues.

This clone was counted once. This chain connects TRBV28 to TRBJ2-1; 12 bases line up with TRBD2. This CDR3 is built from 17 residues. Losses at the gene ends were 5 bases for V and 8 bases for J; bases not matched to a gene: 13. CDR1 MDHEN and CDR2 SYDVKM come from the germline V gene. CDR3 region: CASSPPSGRAYSDEQFF. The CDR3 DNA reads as TGTGCCAGCAGTCCACCTAGCGGGAGGGCCTATTCCGATGAGCAGTTCTTC. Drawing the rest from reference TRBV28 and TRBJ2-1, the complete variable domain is DVKVTQSSRYLVKRTGEKVFLECVQDMDHENMFWYRQDPGLGLRLIYFSYDVKMKEKGDIPEGYSVSREKKERFSLILESASTNQTSMYLCASSPPSGRAYSDEQFFGPGTRLTVL.

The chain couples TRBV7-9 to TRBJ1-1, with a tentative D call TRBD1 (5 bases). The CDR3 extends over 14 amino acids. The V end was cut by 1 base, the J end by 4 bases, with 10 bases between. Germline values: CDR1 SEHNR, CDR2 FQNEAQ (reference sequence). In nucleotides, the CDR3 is TGTGCCAGCAGCTTAGTAGGAGGGGTCACTGAAGCTTTCTTT. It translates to CASSLVGGVTEAFF. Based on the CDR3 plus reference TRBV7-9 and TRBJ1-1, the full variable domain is DTGVSQNPRHKITKRGQNVTFRCDPISEHNRLYWYRQTLGQGPEFLTYFQNEAQLEKSRLLSDRFSAERPKGSFSTLEIQRTEQGDSAMYLCASSLVGGVTEAFFGQGTRLTVV.

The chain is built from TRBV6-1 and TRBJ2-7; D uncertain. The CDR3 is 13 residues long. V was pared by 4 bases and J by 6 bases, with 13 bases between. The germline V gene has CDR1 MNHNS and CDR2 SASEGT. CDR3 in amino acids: CASSVGSLSEQYF. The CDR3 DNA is TGTGCCAGCAGTGTGGGCAGCCTAAGCGAGCAGTACTTC.